Here is one T cell receptor (beta chain) with its context. These data are taken from a study of T-cell memory formation after mild COVID-19. As for the study in general: For the most part, TCR clusters were specific to one donor.

This CDR3 has 14 amino acids. The germline V gene has CDR1 SQVTM and CDR2 ANQGSEA. Trimming left V 7 bases short and J 2 bases short, with 17 bases between. Researchers used 5'RACE with constant-segment primers to make TCR alpha and TCR beta cDNA libraries that carry sample barcodes and UMIs. TCRdb fed the 5' RACE reads into MiXCR, producing one record per CDR3 protein. The sample yields around 320,000 distinct CDR3 sequences, roughly a fifth seen once. The receptor's source is a man aged 18 to 29 who had mild COVID-19 (a few samples of this study predate the infection). Cell type and time point are not known. The V call is TRBV29-1, the J call TRBJ1-2; D call uncertain. Sequencing used PBMCs or a T cell subset sorted from them (not recorded which). The CDR3 sequence: CSAIHGDPNYGYTF. DNA of the CDR3: TGCAGCGCTATACACGGGGATCCCAACTATGGCTACACCTTC.